Presented here are 4 T cell receptor beta chains from one specimen sequenced in a study of Ad26.COV2.S vaccination and SARS-CoV-2 variants. The treatment is: some 19 received Ad26.COV2.S at low or high dose, single or two shots; several received placebo; per-sample allocation not given. All samples were drawn on day 63, counting from the first vaccine or placebo injection. Repertoires were generated with immunoSEQ multiplex PCR, while TCRdb's copy carries only in-frame clones and drops some. Of approximately 400,000 clones listed, 70% to 90% are singletons. The sequencing here drew on peripheral blood, taken in a trial of Ad26.COV2.S vaccine versus placebo. The receptors shown here come from a person between 18 and 60 years old who received the Ad26.COV2.S COVID-19 vaccine or a placebo.

V is TRBV28 and J is TRBJ2-3; D remains ambiguous. This CDR3 contains 16 residues. Trimming left V 5 bases short and J 2 bases short, with 17 bases between. The germline V gene has CDR1 MDHEN and CDR2 SYDVKM. For the CDR3, the DNA is TGTGCCAGCAGTCCAGAGAGTCTACCCTACACAGATACGCAGTATTTT. Its translation: CASSPESLPYTDTQYF.

The rearrangement links TRBV7-2 to TRBJ2-1, with TRBD1 identical over 8 bases. With 5 bases clipped from V and 4 bases from J, the junction kept 7 bases outside the gene matches. The length of the CDR3 is 15 residues. The V gene's germline CDR1 is SGHTA and CDR2 FQGNSA. In DNA form, the CDR3 reads TGTGCCAGCAGCCCGACCGGACAGGGATACAATGAGCAGTTCTTC. Translating it yields CASSPTGQGYNEQFF.

The V call is TRBV11-2, the J call TRBJ2-1; 10 nucleotides align to TRBD1. The trim removed 6 bases at V and 5 bases at J, leaving 7 bases unmatched. Germline V gene sequence: CDR1 SGHAT, CDR2 FQNNGV. This CDR3 is 15 amino acids long. The CDR3 DNA reads TGTGCCAGCAGGGACAGGGGGGACAGGGACAATGAGCAGTTCTTC. It translates to CASRDRGDRDNEQFF.

V gene TRBV19 combines with J gene TRBJ2-5; 9 nucleotides agree with TRBD1. Losses at the gene ends were 5 bases for V and 5 bases for J; bases not matched to a gene: 12. The CDR3 is 16 residues long. The germline V gene has CDR1 LNHDA and CDR2 SQIVND (reference sequence). The CDR3 loop reads CASSPWDRASRETQYF. The CDR3 nucleotides are TGTGCCAGTAGTCCATGGGACAGGGCTTCTAGGGAGACCCAGTACTTC.